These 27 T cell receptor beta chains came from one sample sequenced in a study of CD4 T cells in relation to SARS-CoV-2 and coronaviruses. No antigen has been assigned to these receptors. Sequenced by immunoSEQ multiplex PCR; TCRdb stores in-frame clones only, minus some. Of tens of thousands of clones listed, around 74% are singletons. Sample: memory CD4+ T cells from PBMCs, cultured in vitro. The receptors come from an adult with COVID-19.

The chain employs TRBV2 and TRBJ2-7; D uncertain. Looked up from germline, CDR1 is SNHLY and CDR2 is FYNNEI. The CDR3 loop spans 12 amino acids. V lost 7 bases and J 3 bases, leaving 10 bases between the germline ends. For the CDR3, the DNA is TGTGCCAGCACCCTCTCGCGCTACGAGCAGTACTTC. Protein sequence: CASTLSRYEQYF.

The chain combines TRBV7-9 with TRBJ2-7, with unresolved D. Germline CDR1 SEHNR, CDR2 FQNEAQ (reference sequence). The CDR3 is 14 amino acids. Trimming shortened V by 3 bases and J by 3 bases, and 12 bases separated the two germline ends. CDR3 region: CASSFPRRSYEQYF. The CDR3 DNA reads TGTGCCAGCAGCTTCCCTCGGCGCAGCTACGAGCAGTACTTC.

CDR3 nucleotides: TGTGCCAGCTCACAACCGGGACAGACTATCTACAATGAGCAGTTCTTC. Its translation is CASSQPGQTIYNEQFF. The V call is TRBV18, the J call TRBJ2-1; 7 positions agree with TRBD1. This CDR3 contains 16 residues. Trimming at V came to 4 bases and at J to 3 bases, leaving 9 bases not matched to a gene. Germline CDR1 reads KGHSH; CDR2 reads LQKENI.

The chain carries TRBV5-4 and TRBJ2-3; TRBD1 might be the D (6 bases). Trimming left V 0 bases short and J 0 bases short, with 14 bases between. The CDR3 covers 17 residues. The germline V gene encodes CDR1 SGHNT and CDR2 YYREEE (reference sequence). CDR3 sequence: CASSLVRGRVSTDTQYF. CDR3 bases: TGTGCCAGCAGCTTGGTGAGGGGGAGAGTCAGCACAGATACGCAGTATTTT.

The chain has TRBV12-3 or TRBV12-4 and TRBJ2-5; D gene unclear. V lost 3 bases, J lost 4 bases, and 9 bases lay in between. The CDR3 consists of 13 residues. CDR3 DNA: TGTGCCAGCAGTTTCAGTTTGGGAGAGACCCAGTACTTC. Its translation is CASSFSLGETQYF.

The DNA of the CDR3 is TGTGCCAGCAGCACTCCGGCACAGAACGGCGGGGAGCTGTTTTTT. Amino acid sequence: CASSTPAQNGGELFF. V is TRBV7-3 and J is TRBJ2-2; D remains unclear. V lost 5 bases and J lost 7, with 17 bases in between. This CDR3 is 15 amino acids long. Germline V lookup: CDR1 SGHTA, CDR2 FQGTGA.

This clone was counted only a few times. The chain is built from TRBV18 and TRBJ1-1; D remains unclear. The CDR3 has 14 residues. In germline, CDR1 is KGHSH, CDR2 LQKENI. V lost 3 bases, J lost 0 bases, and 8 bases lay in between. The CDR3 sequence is CASSPGRMNTEAFF. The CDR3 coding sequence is TGTGCCAGCTCACCTGGCCGAATGAACACTGAAGCTTTCTTT.

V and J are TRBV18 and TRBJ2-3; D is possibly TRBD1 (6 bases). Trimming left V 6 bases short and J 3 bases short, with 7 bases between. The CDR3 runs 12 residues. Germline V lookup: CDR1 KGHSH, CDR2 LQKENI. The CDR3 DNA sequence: TGTGCCAGCTCGCAGGGGACAGATACGCAGTATTTT. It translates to CASSQGTDTQYF. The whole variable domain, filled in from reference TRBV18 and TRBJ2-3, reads NAGVMQNPRHLVRRRGQEARLRCSPMKGHSHVYWYRQLPEEGLKFMVYLQKENIIDESGMPKERFSAEFPKEGPSILRIQQVVRGDSAAYFCASSQGTDTQYFGPGTRLTVL.

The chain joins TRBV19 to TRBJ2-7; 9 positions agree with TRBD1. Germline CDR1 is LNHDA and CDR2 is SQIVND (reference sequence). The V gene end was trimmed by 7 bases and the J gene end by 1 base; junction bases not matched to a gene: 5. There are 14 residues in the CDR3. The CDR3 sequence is CASTRTGESYEQYF. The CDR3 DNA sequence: TGTGCCAGTACCCGGACAGGGGAATCCTACGAGCAGTACTTC.

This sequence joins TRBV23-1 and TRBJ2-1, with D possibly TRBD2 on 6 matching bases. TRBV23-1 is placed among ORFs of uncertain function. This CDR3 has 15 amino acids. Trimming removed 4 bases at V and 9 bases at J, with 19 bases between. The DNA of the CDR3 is TGCGCCAGCAGTCGTAGGAGGGCCGGGACTGGTGAGCAGTTCTTC. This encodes CASSRRRAGTGEQFF.

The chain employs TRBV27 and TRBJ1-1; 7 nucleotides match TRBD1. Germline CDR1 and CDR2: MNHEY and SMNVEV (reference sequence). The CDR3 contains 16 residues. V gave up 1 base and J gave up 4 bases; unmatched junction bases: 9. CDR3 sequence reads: CASSLLARGLGTEAFF. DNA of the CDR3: TGTGCCAGCAGTTTATTGGCCAGGGGGTTGGGCACTGAAGCTTTCTTT.

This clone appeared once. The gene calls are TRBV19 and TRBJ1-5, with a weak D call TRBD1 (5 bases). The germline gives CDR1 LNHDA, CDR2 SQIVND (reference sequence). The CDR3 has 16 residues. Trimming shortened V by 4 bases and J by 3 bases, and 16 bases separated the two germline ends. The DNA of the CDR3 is TGTGCCAGTAGTACCCGGCCGGGGGGTGCCAATCAGCCCCAGCATTTT. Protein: CASSTRPGGANQPQHF.

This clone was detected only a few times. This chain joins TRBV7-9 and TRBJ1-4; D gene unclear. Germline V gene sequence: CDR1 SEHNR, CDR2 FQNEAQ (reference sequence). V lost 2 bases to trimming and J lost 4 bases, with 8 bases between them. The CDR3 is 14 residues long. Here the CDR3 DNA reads TGTGCCAGCAGCTTACTGACGGATAATGAAAAACTGTTTTTT. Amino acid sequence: CASSLLTDNEKLFF.

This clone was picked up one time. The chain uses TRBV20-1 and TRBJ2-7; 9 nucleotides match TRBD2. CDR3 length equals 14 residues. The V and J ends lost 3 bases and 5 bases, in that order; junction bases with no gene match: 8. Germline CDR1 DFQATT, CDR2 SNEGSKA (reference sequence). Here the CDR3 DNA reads TGCAGTGCTAGTAATAGCGGGAGTGGCGACGAGCAGTACTTC. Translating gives CSASNSGSGDEQYF.

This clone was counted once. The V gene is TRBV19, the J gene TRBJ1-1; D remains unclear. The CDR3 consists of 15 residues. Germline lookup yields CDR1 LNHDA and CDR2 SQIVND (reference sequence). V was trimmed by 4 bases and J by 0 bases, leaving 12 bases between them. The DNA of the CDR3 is TGTGCCAGTAGTAGACCCGTGCGGATGAACACTGAAGCTTTCTTT. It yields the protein CASSRPVRMNTEAFF.

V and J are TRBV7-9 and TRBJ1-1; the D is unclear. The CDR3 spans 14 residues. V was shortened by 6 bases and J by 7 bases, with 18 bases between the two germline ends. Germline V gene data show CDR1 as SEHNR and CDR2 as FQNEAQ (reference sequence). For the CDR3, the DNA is TGTGCCAGCAGAAAAGTGGGAGGGTTAGATGAAGCTTTCTTT. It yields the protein CASRKVGGLDEAFF.

As DNA, the CDR3 is TGTGCCAGCAGCCACTCCCGGGACGGATACATGGGGGAGCTGTTTTTT. As protein: CASSHSRDGYMGELFF. The chain has TRBV4-2 and TRBJ2-2; D may match TRBD1 or TRBD2 (5 bases each). Germline V gene data show CDR1 as LGHNA and CDR2 as YNFKEQ. The V end lost 3 bases, the J end lost 8 bases, and 19 bases lay between the germline ends. The CDR3 contains 16 residues.

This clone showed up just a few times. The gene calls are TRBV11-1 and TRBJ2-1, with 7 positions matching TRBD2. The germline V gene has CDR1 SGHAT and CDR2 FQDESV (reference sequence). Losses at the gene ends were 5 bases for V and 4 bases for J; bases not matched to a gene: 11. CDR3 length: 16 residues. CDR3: CASSRLAEAGYNEQFF. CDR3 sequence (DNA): TGTGCCAGCAGCCGTCTAGCGGAGGCGGGGTACAATGAGCAGTTCTTC.

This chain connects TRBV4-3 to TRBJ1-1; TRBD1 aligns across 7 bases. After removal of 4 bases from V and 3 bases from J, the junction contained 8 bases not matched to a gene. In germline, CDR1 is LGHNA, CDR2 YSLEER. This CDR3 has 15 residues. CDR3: CASSPTGTEYTEAFF. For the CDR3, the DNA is TGCGCCAGCAGCCCGACCGGGACAGAGTACACTGAAGCTTTCTTT.

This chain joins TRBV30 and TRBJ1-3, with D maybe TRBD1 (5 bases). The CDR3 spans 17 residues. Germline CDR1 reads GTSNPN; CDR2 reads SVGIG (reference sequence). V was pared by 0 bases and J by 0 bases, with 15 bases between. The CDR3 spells CAWSVKGRAISGNTIYF. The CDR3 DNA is TGTGCCTGGAGTGTAAAGGGCAGGGCGATCTCTGGAAACACCATATATTTT.

The CDR3 nucleotides are TGTGCCAGCTCACCTCTTACCAGGCCCTACGAGCAGTACTTC. This gives the protein CASSPLTRPYEQYF. The chain couples TRBV18 to TRBJ2-7; the D is unclear. This CDR3 has 14 residues. V dropped 3 bases and J dropped 2 bases, with 11 bases sitting between them. CDR1 and CDR2 from the germline V gene are KGHSH and LQKENI.

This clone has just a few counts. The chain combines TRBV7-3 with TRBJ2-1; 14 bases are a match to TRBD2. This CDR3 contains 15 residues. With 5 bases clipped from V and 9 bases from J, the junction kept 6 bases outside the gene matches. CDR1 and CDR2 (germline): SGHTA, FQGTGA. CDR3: CASSPGTSGSSEQFF. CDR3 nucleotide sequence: TGTGCCAGCAGCCCCGGGACTAGCGGGAGCAGTGAGCAGTTCTTC.

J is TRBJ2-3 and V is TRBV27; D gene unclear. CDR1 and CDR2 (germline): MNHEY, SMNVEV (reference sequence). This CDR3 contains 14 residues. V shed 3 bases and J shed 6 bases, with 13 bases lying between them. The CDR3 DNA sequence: TGTGCCAGCAGTTTTCAAGCTTCGGCCGATACGCAGTATTTT. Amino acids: CASSFQASADTQYF.

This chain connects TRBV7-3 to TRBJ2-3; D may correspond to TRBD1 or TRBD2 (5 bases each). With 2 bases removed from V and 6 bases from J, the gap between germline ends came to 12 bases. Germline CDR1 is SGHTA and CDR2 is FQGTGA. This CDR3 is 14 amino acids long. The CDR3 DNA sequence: TGTGCCAGCAGCTTAGAGGGGATACAGGATACGCAGTATTTT. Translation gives CASSLEGIQDTQYF.

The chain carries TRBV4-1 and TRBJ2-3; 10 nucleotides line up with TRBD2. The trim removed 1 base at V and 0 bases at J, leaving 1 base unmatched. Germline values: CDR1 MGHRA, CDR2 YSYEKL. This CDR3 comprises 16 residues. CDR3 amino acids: CASSQVGLASTDTQYF. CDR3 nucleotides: TGCGCCAGCAGCCAAGTGGGACTAGCGAGCACAGATACGCAGTATTTT.

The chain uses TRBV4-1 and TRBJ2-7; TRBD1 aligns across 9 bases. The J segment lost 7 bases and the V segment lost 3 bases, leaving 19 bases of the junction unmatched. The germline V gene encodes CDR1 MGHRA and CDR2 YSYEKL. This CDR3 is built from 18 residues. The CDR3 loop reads CASSQDSVGTGLKGEQYF. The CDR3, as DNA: TGCGCCAGCAGCCAGGACTCAGTTGGGACAGGGCTGAAAGGAGAGCAGTACTTC.

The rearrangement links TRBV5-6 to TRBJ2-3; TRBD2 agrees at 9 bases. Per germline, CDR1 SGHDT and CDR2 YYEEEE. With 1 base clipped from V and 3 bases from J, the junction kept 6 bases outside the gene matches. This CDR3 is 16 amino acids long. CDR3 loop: CASSLLVTSGTDTQYF. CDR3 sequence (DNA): TGTGCCAGCAGCTTGTTGGTGACTAGCGGAACAGATACGCAGTATTTT.